The present TCR beta chain was sequenced within a study of blood T cell repertoires in COVID-19. Study-wide context: Acute and convalescent COVID-19 samples came from the United States, Italy and Spain. T cells, B-cell-depleted T cells, or PBMCs provided the cDNA or gDNA that served as material.

Germline assignment: CDR1 MDHEN and CDR2 SYDVKM. The CDR3 contains 15 residues. Trimming took 0 bases from V and 5 from J, leaving 13 bases between them. In the authors' workflow: Amplification with reference gene primers provided the estimates of nucleated cell counts. Only in-frame clones appear in the TCRdb table, and some are missing; sequencing was by immunoSEQ multiplex PCR. V and J calls and clone size follow that table, whereas D and trimming were derived from the DNA. The table has around 180,000 clones, about nine tenths seen once. J is TRBJ1-1 and V is TRBV28; weak D call: TRBD1 (6 bases). This TCR was recovered from a woman aged 25 to 39 with acute or convalescent COVID-19. Sequencing was performed on peripheral blood. Here the CDR3 reads CASSLWGAQGTEAFF. The CDR3 region has the DNA TGTGCCAGCAGTTTATGGGGGGCCCAGGGGACTGAAGCTTTCTTT.